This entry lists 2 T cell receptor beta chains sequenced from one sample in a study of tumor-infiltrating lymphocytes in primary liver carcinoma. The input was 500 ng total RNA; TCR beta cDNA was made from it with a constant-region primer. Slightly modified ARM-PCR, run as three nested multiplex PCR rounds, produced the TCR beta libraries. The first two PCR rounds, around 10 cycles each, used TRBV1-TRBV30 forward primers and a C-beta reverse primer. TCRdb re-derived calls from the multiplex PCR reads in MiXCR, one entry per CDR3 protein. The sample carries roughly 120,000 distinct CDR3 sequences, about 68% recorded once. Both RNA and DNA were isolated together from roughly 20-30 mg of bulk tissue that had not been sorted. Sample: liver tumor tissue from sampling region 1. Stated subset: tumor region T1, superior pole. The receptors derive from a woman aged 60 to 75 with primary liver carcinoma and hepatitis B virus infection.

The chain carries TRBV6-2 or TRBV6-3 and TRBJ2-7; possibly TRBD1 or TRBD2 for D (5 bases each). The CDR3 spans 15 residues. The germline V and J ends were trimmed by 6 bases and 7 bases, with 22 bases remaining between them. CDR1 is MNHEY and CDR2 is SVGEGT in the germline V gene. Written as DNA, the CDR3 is TGTGCCAGCAGCGACCTCCGGGACGACCTCTATGAGCAGTACTTC. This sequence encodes CASSDLRDDLYEQYF.

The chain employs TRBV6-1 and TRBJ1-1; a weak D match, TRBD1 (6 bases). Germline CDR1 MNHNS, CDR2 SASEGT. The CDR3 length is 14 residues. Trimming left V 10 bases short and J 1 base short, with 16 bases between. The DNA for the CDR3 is TGTGCCATCAGGGGAACAGGGCAGAACACTGAAGCTTTCTTT. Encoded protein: CAIRGTGQNTEAFF.